The clone carrying this TCR beta chain was counted ten times or more. Its antigen remains unknown. Previously published methods and listed TCR primers were used for the bulk TCR libraries. MiXCR was run by TCRdb on the PCR reads, yielding one entry per CDR3 protein. The sample contains 350,000 or so distinct CDR3 sequences, about 22% of which appear only once. These data are taken from a study of molecular identifiers for immune sequencing clone quantification. Findings and limits, study-wide: Jurkat TCR RNA spiked in from one cell reportedly remained identifiable amid approximately 970,000 naive cells. Whereas naive cells kept under 1% of molecules in clones above 20 RNA copies, such clones held over 97% in effectors.

CDR1 is SGHRS and CDR2 is YFSETQ in the germline V gene. V was pared by 3 bases and J by 4 bases, with 13 bases between. The CDR3 consists of 14 residues. Source material: naive CD8+ T cells from blood, with Jurkat cell RNA spiked in. Subset in this sample: FACS-sorted CD8+CD4-CCR7+CD45RA+ naive T cells. V usage is TRBV5-1 and J usage is TRBJ2-5, with a possible D match to TRBD2 (6 bases). The TCR comes from a human donor in good health. Some libraries in this study had Jurkat cell RNA spiked in. Here the CDR3 reads CASSYLGGAETQYF. The CDR3 nucleotides are TGCGCCAGCAGCTACTTGGGGGGAGCAGAGACCCAGTACTTC.